This TCR beta chain emerged from a study of T cell changes during pregnancy in multiple sclerosis. V lost 4 bases, J lost 3 bases, and 5 bases stayed unmatched. The CDR3 runs 14 residues. In germline, CDR1 is KGHSH, CDR2 LQKENI. Sequenced by immunoSEQ multiplex PCR; TCRdb stores in-frame clones only, minus some. The table has more than 45,000 clones, about 90% seen once; the top ten hold approximately 0.5%. The J gene is TRBJ1-2, the V gene TRBV18; 7 bases match TRBD1. Sequencing used CD4+ T cells from peripheral blood mononuclear cells, obtained after pregnancy. The source is a female donor with multiple sclerosis, enrolled in a pregnancy study. The CDR3 loop reads CASSLRQGDYGYTF. In nucleotides, the CDR3 is TGTGCCAGCTCACTTCGACAGGGTGACTATGGCTACACCTTC.